This T cell receptor (beta chain) was observed in a study of a mutant IDH1 vaccine in newly diagnosed glioma. Study-level information: Initiation of the vaccine course occurred 4-6 weeks after radiotherapy alone, or alongside temozolomide cycles. The study, taken as a whole, reports: Of the patients, less than 95% had vaccine-induced immune responses.

TCRdb's copy holds only in-frame clones and misses some; the assay was immunoSEQ multiplex PCR. The sample lists 40,000 to 55,000 clones, around 85% occurring once. This clone came up a few times. What it binds is unknown. The time point was: week 35, safety follow-up. What each vaccine dose contained was 300 ug of mutant IDH1 20-mer peptide, accompanied by topical imiquimod. Those who donated had recent WHO grade 3 or 4 IDH1-mutant, ATRX-lost astrocytomas. The length of the CDR3 is 14 residues. Trimming cost V 5 bases and J 1 base, with 12 bases left between them. CDR1 and CDR2 (germline): LNHDA, SQIVND (reference sequence).

This chain connects TRBV19 to TRBJ2-7; the D is unclear. The source material was PBMCs, sampled from a glioma patient whose treatment included an IDH1 peptide vaccine. The sequence was obtained from a man aged 35 to 55 with glioma. The chain's CDR3 is CASSAPQESYEQYF. DNA of the CDR3: TGTGCCAGTAGTGCGCCTCAGGAGTCCTACGAGCAGTACTTC.